The 22 T cell receptor beta chains below come from one sample, sequenced in a study of control samples from healthy donors and cancer patients. Data came from immunoSEQ multiplex PCR; TCRdb stores just in-frame clones and leaves some out. The sample consists of about 94,000 clones, approximately 90% of them appearing once. Material: blood. The source is a young woman in good health.

In its sample, this clone was seen once. The chain has TRBV5-6 and TRBJ2-3; TRBD2 matches 12 bases. Germline trimming cut 4 bases from V and 3 bases from J; bases unmatched to any gene: 6. CDR1 is SGHDT and CDR2 is YYEEEE in the germline V gene. The CDR3 is 16 amino acids. This CDR3 is CASSRLAGGPTDTQYF. Written as DNA, the CDR3 is TGTGCCAGCAGCCGCCTAGCGGGGGGGCCAACAGATACGCAGTATTTT. Full variable domain (remainder filled in from reference TRBV5-6 and TRBJ2-3): DAGVTQSPTHLIKTRGQQVTLRCSPKSGHDTVSWYQQALGQGPQFIFQYYEEEERQRGNFPDRFSGHQFPNYSSELNVNALLLGDSALYLCASSRLAGGPTDTQYFGPGTRLTVL.

V usage is TRBV2 and J usage is TRBJ2-7; tentatively, D is TRBD1 (6 bases). In germline, CDR1 is SNHLY, CDR2 FYNNEI. The CDR3 runs to 13 residues. V shed 8 bases and J shed 4 bases, with 15 bases lying between them. The CDR3 DNA is TGTGCCAGCCAAAGTACAGGGTTATACGAGCAGTACTTC. Its translation is CASQSTGLYEQYF.

The rearrangement links TRBV5-1 to TRBJ2-5, with D possibly matching TRBD2 (5 bases). V gave up 2 bases and J gave up 5 bases, with 13 bases separating them. There are 14 residues in the CDR3. The germline V gene encodes CDR1 SGHRS and CDR2 YFSETQ. The CDR3 nucleotides read TGCGCCAGCAGCTTCATGCATACGGGGGAGACCCAGTACTTC. It is translated as CASSFMHTGETQYF. The variable domain in full, with the rest retrieved from reference TRBV5-1 and TRBJ2-5, is KAGVTQTPRYLIKTRGQQVTLSCSPISGHRSVSWYQQTPGQGLQFLFEYFSETQRNKGNFPGRFSGRQFSNSRSEMNVSTLELGDSALYLCASSFMHTGETQYFGPGTRLLVL.

This sequence joins TRBV9 and TRBJ1-2; no clear D. V was cut by 0 bases and J by 7 bases, with 13 bases left in between. From germline, CDR1 is SGDLS and CDR2 YYNGEE. This CDR3 contains 14 residues. The CDR3 region is CASSVGNGPGGYTF. Here the CDR3 DNA reads TGTGCCAGCAGCGTAGGTAACGGCCCGGGTGGCTACACCTTC.

The chain couples TRBV12-2 to TRBJ2-7; the D call of TRBD1 is as the table states it, not checked on the DNA. TRBV12-2 is shown as a pseudogene. CDR3 size: 14 residues. In DNA, the CDR3 is TGTGCAAGTCGCTTAGGTCCCAGAACCTACGAGCAGTACTTC. It specifies CASRLGPRTYEQYF.

This clone was observed once. The chain recombines TRBV4-1 with TRBJ2-5, with 7 nucleotides matching TRBD1. V dropped 0 bases and J dropped 7; count of bases not matched to a gene: 11. This CDR3 has 16 amino acids. The germline CDR1 and CDR2 sequences are MGHRA and YSYEKL. The CDR3: CASSQDPPQGVGTQYF. Written as DNA, the CDR3 is TGCGCCAGCAGCCAAGATCCCCCCCAGGGGGTCGGGACCCAGTACTTC.

The chain joins TRBV11-2 to TRBJ2-7; D is tentatively TRBD1 or TRBD2 (5 bases each). The CDR3 is 14 amino acids. With 4 bases removed from V and 3 bases from J, the gap between germline ends came to 13 bases. CDR1 is SGHAT and CDR2 is FQNNGV in the germline V gene. CDR3 bases: TGTGCCAGCAGCTGGCCCGGGACGAACTACGAGCAGTACTTC. It codes for CASSWPGTNYEQYF.

The genes are TRBV2 and TRBJ2-4; 7 nucleotides agree with TRBD2. Germline values: CDR1 SNHLY, CDR2 FYNNEI. The ends lost 6 bases at V and 8 bases at J; junction bases unmatched: 10. There are 14 residues in the CDR3. CDR3 sequence: CASRGTAGIDIQYF. The CDR3 coding sequence is TGTGCCAGCAGAGGAACAGCGGGGATAGACATTCAGTACTTC.

This clone was picked up one time. The chain employs TRBV20-1 and TRBJ1-2; no clear D gene. The CDR3 is 10 residues long. Trimming pared 7 bases from V and 6 bases from J, leaving 9 bases between. Germline-derived CDR1 and CDR2 are DFQATT and SNEGSKA (reference sequence). The CDR3 coding sequence is TGCAGTGGGGATCACAATGGCTACACCTTC. This codes for CSGDHNGYTF.

The V gene is TRBV5-8, the J gene TRBJ2-3; 9 positions agree with TRBD2. CDR3 size: 16 residues. CDR1 is SGHTS and CDR2 is YDEGEE in the germline V gene. Trimming removed 2 bases from V and 2 bases from J; junction bases left unmatched: 6. This CDR3 is CASSFSGTSFTDTQYF. CDR3 DNA sequence: TGTGCCAGCAGCTTTTCAGGGACTAGCTTCACAGATACGCAGTATTTT.

J is TRBJ1-2 and V is TRBV29-1, with 12 positions matching TRBD1. Germline lookup yields CDR1 SQVTM and CDR2 ANQGSEA. The CDR3 has 15 residues. The V segment lost 1 base and the J segment 4 bases; nucleotides outside the gene matches: 4. The CDR3 spells CSVEAGQGAGYGYTF. The CDR3, as DNA: TGCAGCGTTGAAGCGGGACAGGGGGCTGGCTATGGCTACACCTTC.

The rearrangement uses TRBV7-2 and TRBJ2-3; 8 bases align to TRBD2. Per germline, CDR1 SGHTA and CDR2 FQGNSA. V trimming: 4 bases; J trimming: 6 bases; junction bases outside the gene matches: 12. The CDR3 has 16 residues. The CDR3 sequence: CASSSYREGGLDTQYF. In DNA form, the CDR3 reads TGTGCCAGCAGCTCCTACCGGGAGGGGGGGCTTGATACGCAGTATTTT. The entire variable domain, with the rest obtained from reference TRBV7-2 and TRBJ2-3, is as follows: GAGVSQSPSNKVTEKGKDVELRCDPISGHTALYWYRQSLGQGLEFLIYFQGNSAPDKSGLPSDRFSAERTGGSVSTLTIQRTQQEDSAVYLCASSSYREGGLDTQYFGPGTRLTVL.

The V gene is TRBV19, the J gene TRBJ2-7; D tentatively fits TRBD1 or TRBD2 (6 bases each). The CDR3 sequence is 14 residues long. CDR1 and CDR2 (germline): LNHDA, SQIVND (reference sequence). V was trimmed by 3 bases and J by 7 bases, leaving 16 bases between them. CDR3 nucleotide sequence: TGTGCCAGTAGTATGGGACACACCCTAGCGGAGCAGTACTTC. Amino acid sequence: CASSMGHTLAEQYF. Full variable domain (rest looked up from reference TRBV19 and TRBJ2-7): DGGITQSPKYLFRKEGQNVTLSCEQNLNHDAMYWYRQDPGQGLRLIYYSQIVNDFQKGDIAEGYSVSREKKESFPLTVTSAQKNPTAFYLCASSMGHTLAEQYFGPGTRLTVT.

V and J are TRBV28 and TRBJ2-7; D tentatively reads TRBD1 or TRBD2 (6 bases each). Looked up from germline, CDR1 is MDHEN and CDR2 is SYDVKM. CDR3 size: 11 residues. V lost 1 base and J lost 11, with 9 bases in between. DNA of the CDR3: TGTGCCAGCAGTTTATCGGGGGCTAAGTACTTC. Protein product: CASSLSGAKYF. The whole variable domain, remainder taken from reference TRBV28 and TRBJ2-7, is DVKVTQSSRYLVKRTGEKVFLECVQDMDHENMFWYRQDPGLGLRLIYFSYDVKMKEKGDIPEGYSVSREKKERFSLILESASTNQTSMYLCASSLSGAKYFGPGTRLTVT.

The chain couples TRBV25-1 to TRBJ1-1; 7 positions agree with TRBD1. The CDR3 is made up of 15 amino acids. V shed 6 bases and J 2 bases; nucleotides not matched to a gene: 9. Germline V CDR1 and CDR2: MGHDK, SYGVNS. CDR3 DNA sequence: TGTGCCAGCAGCTCCTCATGGGACAGCAACACTGAAGCTTTCTTT. As protein: CASSSSWDSNTEAFF.

The chain employs TRBV14 and TRBJ1-3; the D is unclear. With 4 bases removed from V and 4 bases from J, the gap between germline ends came to 11 bases. Germline CDR1 reads SGHDN; CDR2 reads FVKESK. The length of the CDR3 is 14 residues. CDR3 DNA: TGTGCCAGCAGCCTGCTCGAGGCGGGAAACACCATATATTTT. This sequence encodes CASSLLEAGNTIYF.

V and J are TRBV5-1 and TRBJ1-1; D is undetermined. The V end was cut by 1 base, the J end by 8 bases, with 9 bases between. The germline gives CDR1 SGHRS, CDR2 YFSETQ. The CDR3 covers 12 residues. CDR3 bases: TGCGCCAGCAGCTTGACCAGTGGGGAAGCTTTCTTT. It yields the protein CASSLTSGEAFF.

This chain links TRBV6-5 with TRBJ1-1; D might be TRBD1 (5 bases). The CDR3 runs 11 residues. Germline assignment: CDR1 MNHEY and CDR2 SVGAGI. The V end lost 4 bases, the J end lost 9 bases, and 9 bases lay between the germline ends. The CDR3 loop is CASSSAGKAFF. The DNA for the CDR3 is TGTGCCAGCAGTTCCGCAGGGAAAGCTTTCTTT.

The CDR3 region has the DNA TGTGCCACCAGTTTACAGGGGGTATCCTACAATGAGCAGTTCTTC. It encodes CATSLQGVSYNEQFF. This sequence joins TRBV24-1 and TRBJ2-1, with 8 bases fitting TRBD1. In germline, CDR1 is KGHDR, CDR2 SFDVKD. V was clipped by 6 bases and J by 1 base; unmatched bases: 4. There are 15 residues in the CDR3.

The rearrangement joins TRBV2 to TRBJ1-5, with TRBD1 as a possible D gene (5 bases). The CDR3 is 14 amino acids. Germline V lookup: CDR1 SNHLY, CDR2 FYNNEI. Trimming took 6 bases from V and 7 from J, leaving 16 bases between them. The CDR3 coding sequence is TGTGCCAGCAGCCGGGGGGTAGGTGAACAGCCCCAGCATTTT. It translates to CASSRGVGEQPQHF. The whole variable domain, filled in from reference TRBV2 and TRBJ1-5, reads EPEVTQTPSHQVTQMGQEVILRCVPISNHLYFYWYRQILGQKVEFLVSFYNNEISEKSEIFDDQFSVERPDGSNFTLKIRSTKLEDSAMYFCASSRGVGEQPQHFGDGTRLSIL.

The V gene is TRBV2, the J gene TRBJ2-7, with 8 bases identical to TRBD1. The CDR3 is made up of 16 amino acids. After removal of 4 bases from V and 0 bases from J, the junction contained 8 bases not matched to a gene. Germline-derived CDR1 and CDR2 are SNHLY and FYNNEI. This chain's CDR3 is CASSVPRQGSSYEQYF. The CDR3, as DNA: TGTGCCAGCAGTGTCCCCCGACAGGGGAGCTCCTACGAGCAGTACTTC.

V gene TRBV14 combines with J gene TRBJ1-2; 11 bases line up with TRBD1. Per the germline V gene, CDR1 is SGHDN and CDR2 is FVKESK. V shed 4 bases, J shed 7 bases, and the junction held 8 bases outside the gene matches. The CDR3 has 15 amino acids. The CDR3 region has the DNA TGTGCCAGCAGCCTCGGGACAGGGGGGATGTCTGGCTACACCTTC. This codes for CASSLGTGGMSGYTF. Full variable domain (missing parts from reference TRBV14 and TRBJ1-2): EAGVTQFPSHSVIEKGQTVTLRCDPISGHDNLYWYRRVMGKEIKFLLHFVKESKQDESGMPNNRFLAERTGGTYSTLKVQPAELEDSGVYFCASSLGTGGMSGYTFGSGTRLTVV.